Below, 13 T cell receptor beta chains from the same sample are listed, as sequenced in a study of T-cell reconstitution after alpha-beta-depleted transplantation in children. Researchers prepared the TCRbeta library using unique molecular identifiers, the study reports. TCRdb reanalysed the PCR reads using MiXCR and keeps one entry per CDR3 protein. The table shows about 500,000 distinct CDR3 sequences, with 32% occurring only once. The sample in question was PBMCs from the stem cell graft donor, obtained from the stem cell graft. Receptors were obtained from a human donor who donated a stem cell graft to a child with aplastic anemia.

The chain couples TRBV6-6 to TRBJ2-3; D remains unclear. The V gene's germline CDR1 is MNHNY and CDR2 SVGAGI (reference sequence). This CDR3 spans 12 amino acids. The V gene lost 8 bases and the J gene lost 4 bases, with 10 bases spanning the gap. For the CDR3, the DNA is TGTGCCAGCGGACGACGAGCAGATACGCAGTATTTT. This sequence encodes CASGRRADTQYF.

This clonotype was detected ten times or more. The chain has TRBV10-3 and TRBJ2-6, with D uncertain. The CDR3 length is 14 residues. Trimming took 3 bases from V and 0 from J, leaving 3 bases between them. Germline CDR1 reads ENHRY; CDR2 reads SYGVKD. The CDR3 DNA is TGTGCCATCAGTGACAGCTCTGGGGCCAACGTCCTGACTTTC. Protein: CAISDSSGANVLTF.

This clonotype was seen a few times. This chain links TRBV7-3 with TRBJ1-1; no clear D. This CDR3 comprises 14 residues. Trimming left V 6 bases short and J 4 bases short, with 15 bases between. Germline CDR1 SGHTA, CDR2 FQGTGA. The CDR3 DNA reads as TGTGCCAGCAGGTCCACCGGGATAAGCACTGAAGCTTTCTTT. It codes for CASRSTGISTEAFF.

The CDR3 loop is CASNSGSIRETQYF. In DNA, the CDR3 is TGTGCCAGCAACAGCGGGTCAATAAGGGAGACCCAGTACTTC. The V call is TRBV6-1, the J call TRBJ2-5, with D possibly being TRBD2 (6 bases). CDR1 and CDR2 (germline): MNHNS, SASEGT. Trimming cost V 7 bases and J 5 bases, with 17 bases left between them. The CDR3 totals 14 residues.

The CDR3 here is CATSDGSSGANVLTF. In DNA, the CDR3 is TGTGCCACCAGTGACGGAAGCTCTGGGGCCAACGTCCTGACTTTC. The chain uses TRBV24-1 and TRBJ2-6, with unresolved D. The germline V gene has CDR1 KGHDR and CDR2 SFDVKD. Trimming took off 4 bases at V and 0 bases at J, with 6 bases between the two ends. This CDR3 comprises 15 residues.

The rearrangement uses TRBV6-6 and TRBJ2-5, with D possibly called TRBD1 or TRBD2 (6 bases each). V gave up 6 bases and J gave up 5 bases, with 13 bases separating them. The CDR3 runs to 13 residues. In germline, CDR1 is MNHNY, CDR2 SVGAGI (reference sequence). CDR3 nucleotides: TGTGCCAGCAGAACAGGGAGGCACGAGACCCAGTACTTC. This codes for CASRTGRHETQYF.

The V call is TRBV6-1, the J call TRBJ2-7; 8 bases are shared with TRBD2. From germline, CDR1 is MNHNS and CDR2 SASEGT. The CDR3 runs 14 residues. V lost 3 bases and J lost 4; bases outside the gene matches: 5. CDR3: CASSDSGKGYEQYF. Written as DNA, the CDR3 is TGTGCCAGCAGTGATAGCGGGAAAGGTTACGAGCAGTACTTC.

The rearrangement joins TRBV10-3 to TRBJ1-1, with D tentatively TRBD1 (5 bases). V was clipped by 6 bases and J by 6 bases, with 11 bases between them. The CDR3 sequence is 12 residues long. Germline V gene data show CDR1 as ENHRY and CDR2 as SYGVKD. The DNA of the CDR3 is TGTGCCATCAGGAGGGACGGCCCTGAAGCTTTCTTT. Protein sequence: CAIRRDGPEAFF.

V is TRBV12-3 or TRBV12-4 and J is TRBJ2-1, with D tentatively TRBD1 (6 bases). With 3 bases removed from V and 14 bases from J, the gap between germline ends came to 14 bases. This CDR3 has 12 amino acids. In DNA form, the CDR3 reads TGTGCCAGCAGTTTTTTGTTAGGGGGAAAGTTCTTC. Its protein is CASSFLLGGKFF.

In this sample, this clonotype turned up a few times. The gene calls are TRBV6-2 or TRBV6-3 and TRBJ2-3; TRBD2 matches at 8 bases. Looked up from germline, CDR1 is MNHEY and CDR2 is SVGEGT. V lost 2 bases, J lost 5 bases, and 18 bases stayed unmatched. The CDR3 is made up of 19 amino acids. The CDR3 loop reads CASSYNGTLRREVQDTQYF. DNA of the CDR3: TGTGCCAGCAGTTACAACGGCACACTACGGCGGGAGGTCCAAGATACGCAGTATTTT.

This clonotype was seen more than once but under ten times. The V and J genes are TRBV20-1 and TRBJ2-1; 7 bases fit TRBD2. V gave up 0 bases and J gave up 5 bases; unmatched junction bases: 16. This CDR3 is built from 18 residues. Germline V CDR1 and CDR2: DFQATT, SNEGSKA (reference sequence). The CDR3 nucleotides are TGCAGTGCTAGAGATGGCCCACTCCCTAGCGGCACAAACAATGAGCAGTTCTTC. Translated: CSARDGPLPSGTNNEQFF.

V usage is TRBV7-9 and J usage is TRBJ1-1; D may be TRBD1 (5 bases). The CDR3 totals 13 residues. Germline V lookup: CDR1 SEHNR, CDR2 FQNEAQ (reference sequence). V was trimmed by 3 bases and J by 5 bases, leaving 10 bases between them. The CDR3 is CASSFQDNTEAFF. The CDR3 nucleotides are TGTGCCAGCAGCTTCCAGGACAATACTGAAGCTTTCTTT.

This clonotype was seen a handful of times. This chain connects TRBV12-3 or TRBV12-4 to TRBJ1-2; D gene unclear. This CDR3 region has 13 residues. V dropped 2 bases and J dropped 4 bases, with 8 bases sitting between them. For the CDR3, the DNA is TGTGCCAGCAGTTTAATAGGGTTCTATGGCTACACCTTC. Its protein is CASSLIGFYGYTF.